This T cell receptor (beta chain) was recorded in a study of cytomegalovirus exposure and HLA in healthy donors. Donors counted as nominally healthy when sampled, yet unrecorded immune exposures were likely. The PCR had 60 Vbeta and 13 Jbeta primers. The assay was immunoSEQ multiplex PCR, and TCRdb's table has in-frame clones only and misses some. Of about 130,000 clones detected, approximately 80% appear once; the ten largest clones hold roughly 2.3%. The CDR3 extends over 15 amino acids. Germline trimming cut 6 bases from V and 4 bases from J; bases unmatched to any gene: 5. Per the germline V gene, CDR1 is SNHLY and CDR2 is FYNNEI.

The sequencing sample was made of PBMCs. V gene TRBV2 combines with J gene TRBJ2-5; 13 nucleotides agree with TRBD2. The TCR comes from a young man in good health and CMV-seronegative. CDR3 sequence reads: CASSPLAGGRETQYF. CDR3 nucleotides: TGTGCCAGCAGCCCACTAGCGGGAGGGCGAGAGACCCAGTACTTC.